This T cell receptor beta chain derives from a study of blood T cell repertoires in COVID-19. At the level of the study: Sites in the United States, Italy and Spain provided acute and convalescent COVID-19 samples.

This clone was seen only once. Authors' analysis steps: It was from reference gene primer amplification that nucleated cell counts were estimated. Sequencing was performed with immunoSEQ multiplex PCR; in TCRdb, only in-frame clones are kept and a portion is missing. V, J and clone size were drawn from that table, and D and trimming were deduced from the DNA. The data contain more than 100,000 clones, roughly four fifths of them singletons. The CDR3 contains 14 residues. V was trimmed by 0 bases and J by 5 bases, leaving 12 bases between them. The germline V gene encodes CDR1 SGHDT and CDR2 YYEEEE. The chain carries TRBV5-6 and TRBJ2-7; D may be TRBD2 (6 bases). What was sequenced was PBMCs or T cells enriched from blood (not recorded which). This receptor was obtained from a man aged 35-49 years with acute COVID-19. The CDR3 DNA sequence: TGTGCCAGCAGCTTGGCGTACGGGGGAGACGAGCAGTACTTC. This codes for CASSLAYGGDEQYF.